This TCR beta chain appears in the sequencing data of a study of identical twins' blood T cells. This clonotype turned up a few times. Each TCR cDNA library carried sample-specific barcodes on both ends. In the source study's methods: Clonotypes per individual ranged from about 85,000 to nearly 500,000. TCRdb fed the 5' RACE reads into MiXCR, producing one record per CDR3 protein. What appears here as the V and J calls and clone size reflects TCRdb's work, not the paper's. The sample shows 300,000 to 450,000 distinct CDR3 sequences, 25% to 35% of them seen only once. The CDR3 extends over 15 amino acids. Germline V gives CDR1 LGHDT, CDR2 YNNKEL (reference sequence). V lost 1 base to trimming and J lost 4 bases, with 10 bases between them.

V usage is TRBV3-1 and J usage is TRBJ2-2; D remains unclear. The sample consisted of PBMCs. The receptor was isolated from a woman between 18 and 55 years old in good health. CDR3 loop: CASSQGGTVTGELFF. The CDR3 DNA reads TGTGCCAGCAGCCAAGGAGGAACCGTCACCGGGGAGCTGTTTTTT.